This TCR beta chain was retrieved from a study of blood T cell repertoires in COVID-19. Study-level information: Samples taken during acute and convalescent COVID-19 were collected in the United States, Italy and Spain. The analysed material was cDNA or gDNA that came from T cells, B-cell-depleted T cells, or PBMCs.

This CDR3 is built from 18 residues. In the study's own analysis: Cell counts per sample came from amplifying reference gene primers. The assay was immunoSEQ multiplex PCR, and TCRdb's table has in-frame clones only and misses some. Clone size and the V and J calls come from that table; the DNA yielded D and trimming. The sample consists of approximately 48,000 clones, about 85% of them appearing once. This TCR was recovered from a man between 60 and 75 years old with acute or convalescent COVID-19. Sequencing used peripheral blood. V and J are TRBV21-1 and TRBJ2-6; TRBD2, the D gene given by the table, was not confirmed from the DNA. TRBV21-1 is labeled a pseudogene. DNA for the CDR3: TGTGCCAGCAGCAAGGGGGTAGCGGGAGGTCCCGGGGCCAACGTCCTGACTTTC. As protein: CASSKGVAGGPGANVLTF.